This T cell receptor beta chain was recorded in a study of blood T cell repertoires in COVID-19. Study as a whole: Sites in the United States, Italy and Spain provided acute and convalescent COVID-19 samples. The cDNA or gDNA used as material had been derived from T cells, B-cell-depleted T cells, or PBMCs.

The CDR3 runs 14 residues. Per the germline V gene, CDR1 is SEHNR and CDR2 is FQNEAQ (reference sequence). J lost 3 bases, V lost 5 bases, and 4 bases had no gene match. As handled by the study authors: Counts of nucleated cells, estimated from reference gene primer amplification, were obtained. TCRdb's table, derived via immunoSEQ multiplex PCR, lists solely in-frame clones and lacks some. V and J calls plus clone size are reproduced from that table; the DNA served to infer D and trimming. The table has some 90,000 clones, roughly nine tenths seen once; the top ten hold about a sixth. Seattle patient enrollment occurred during active infection, with longitudinal follow-up thereafter.

Sequenced: peripheral blood. V usage is TRBV7-9 and J usage is TRBJ2-7; 10 bases agree with TRBD1. This sequence originates from a woman aged 60-75 years with COVID-19, enrolled during active disease. Here the CDR3 DNA reads TGTGCCAGCAGCCCCCGGGACAGGGGCTACGAGCAGTACTTC. This sequence encodes CASSPRDRGYEQYF.